This T cell receptor beta chain appears in the sequencing data of a study of esophageal squamous cell carcinoma under preoperative chemotherapy. In germline, CDR1 is SGHDN, CDR2 FVKESK. The V end was cut by 3 bases, the J end by 4 bases, with 6 bases between. The CDR3 is 13 amino acids. TCRdb independently ran MiXCR on the PCR reads; one entry per CDR3 protein. The sample comprises roughly 10,000 distinct CDR3 sequences, approximately 62% of which are singletons, and less than 35% rests with the top ten. In its sample, this clonotype was seen once. Its antigen remains unidentified. The study's findings and limits: After paclitaxel-nedaplatin, abundant clones were more likely to contract than amplify. Peripheral T cells showed a significant TCR diversity increase after chemotherapy, unlike tumor-infiltrating lymphocytes.

Time point reported: after preoperative PTX-NDP chemotherapy. Patients received paclitaxel-nedaplatin as preoperative chemotherapy before surgery. The sequence was obtained from a human donor with esophageal squamous cell carcinoma. The donor label of this sample is uncertain. This sequence joins TRBV14 and TRBJ2-2; D not certain. Sampling was conducted from a patient given preoperative chemotherapy. CDR3 loop: CASSQRPTGELFF. The DNA of the CDR3 is TGTGCCAGCAGCCAGCGACCCACCGGGGAGCTGTTTTTT.